This T cell receptor beta chain was obtained from a study of CD8+CD57+ T cells in acquired aplastic anemia. The overall study: Sorted CD4+ and CD8+ cells yielded DNA averaging around 3.2 ug.

The template for TCR beta VDJ and CDR3 sequence profiling was genomic DNA. TCRdb re-analysed the reads in MiXCR, keeping a single row per CDR3 protein. The sample records 120,000 or so distinct CDR3 sequences, about 46% being singletons. CDR3 size: 15 residues. Trimming stripped 9 bases from V and 6 bases from J, with 21 bases between. From germline, CDR1 is LNHDA and CDR2 SQIVND (reference sequence). The chain joins TRBV19 to TRBJ2-1; D remains unclear. The sample taken for sequencing was sorted CD4+, CD8+, or CD8+CD57+ T cells (not recorded which) from PBMCs. This receptor was identified in a human donor in good health, serving as a control. CDR3 nucleotides: TGTGCCAGCAGCTTATCACGGACCCTAGGCAATGAGCAGTTCTTC. Translating it yields CASSLSRTLGNEQFF.